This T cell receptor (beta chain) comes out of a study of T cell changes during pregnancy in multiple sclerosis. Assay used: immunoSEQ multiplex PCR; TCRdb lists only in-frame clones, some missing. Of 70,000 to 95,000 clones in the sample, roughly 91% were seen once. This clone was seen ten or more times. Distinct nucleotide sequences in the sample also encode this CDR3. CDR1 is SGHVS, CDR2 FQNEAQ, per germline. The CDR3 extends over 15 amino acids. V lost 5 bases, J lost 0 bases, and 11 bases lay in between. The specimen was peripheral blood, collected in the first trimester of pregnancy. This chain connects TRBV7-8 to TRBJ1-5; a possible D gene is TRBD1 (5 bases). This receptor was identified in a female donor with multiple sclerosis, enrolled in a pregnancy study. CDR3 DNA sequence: TGTGCCAGCAGCCTTGACAGTTATAGCAATCAGCCCCAGCATTTT. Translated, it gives CASSLDSYSNQPQHF.